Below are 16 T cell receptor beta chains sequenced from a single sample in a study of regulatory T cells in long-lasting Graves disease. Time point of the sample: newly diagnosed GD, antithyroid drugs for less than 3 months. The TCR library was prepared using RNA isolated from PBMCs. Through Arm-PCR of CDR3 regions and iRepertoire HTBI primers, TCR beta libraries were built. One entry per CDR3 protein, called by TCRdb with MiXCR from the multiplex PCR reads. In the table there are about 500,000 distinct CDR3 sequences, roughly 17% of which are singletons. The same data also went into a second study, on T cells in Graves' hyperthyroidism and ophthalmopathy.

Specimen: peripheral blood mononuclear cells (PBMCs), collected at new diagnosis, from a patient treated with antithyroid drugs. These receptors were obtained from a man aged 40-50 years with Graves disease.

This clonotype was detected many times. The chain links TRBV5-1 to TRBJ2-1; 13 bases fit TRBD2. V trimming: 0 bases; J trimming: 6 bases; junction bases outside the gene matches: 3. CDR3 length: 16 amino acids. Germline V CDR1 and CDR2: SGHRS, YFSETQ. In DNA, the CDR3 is TGCGCCAGCAGCTTGGCCGGACTAGCGGGAGCCAATGAGCAGTTCTTC. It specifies CASSLAGLAGANEQFF.

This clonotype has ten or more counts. The CDR3 is CASSSGPNGETQYF. DNA of the CDR3: TGTGCCAGCAGCTCGGGACCGAACGGGGAGACCCAGTACTTC. The chain joins TRBV7-9 to TRBJ2-5; either TRBD1 or TRBD2 may supply D (5 bases each). The CDR3 contains 14 residues. The germline V and J ends were trimmed by 4 bases and 5 bases, with 14 bases remaining between them. CDR1 SEHNR and CDR2 FQNEAQ come from the germline V gene (reference sequence).

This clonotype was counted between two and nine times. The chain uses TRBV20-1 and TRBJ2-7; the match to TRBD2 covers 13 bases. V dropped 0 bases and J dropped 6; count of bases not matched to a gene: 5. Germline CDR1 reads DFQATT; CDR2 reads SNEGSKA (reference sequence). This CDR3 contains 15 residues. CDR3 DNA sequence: TGCAGTGCTAGAGATCGACTAGCGGGAGGCTTCGAGCAGTACTTC. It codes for CSARDRLAGGFEQYF.

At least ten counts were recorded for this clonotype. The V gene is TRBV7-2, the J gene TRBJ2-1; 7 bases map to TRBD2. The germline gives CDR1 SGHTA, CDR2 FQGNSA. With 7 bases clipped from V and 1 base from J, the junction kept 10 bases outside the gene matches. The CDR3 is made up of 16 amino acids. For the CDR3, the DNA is TGTGCCAGCACCAAGGGGCGGGAGAGTTCCTACAATGAGCAGTTCTTC. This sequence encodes CASTKGRESSYNEQFF.

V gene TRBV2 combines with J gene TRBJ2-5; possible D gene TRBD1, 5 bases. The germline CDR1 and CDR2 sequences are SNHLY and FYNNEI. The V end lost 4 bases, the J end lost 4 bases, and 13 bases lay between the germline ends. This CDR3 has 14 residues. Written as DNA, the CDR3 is TGTGCCAGCAGTGGGGTCAGGGTGAGAGAGACCCAGTACTTC. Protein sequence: CASSGVRVRETQYF. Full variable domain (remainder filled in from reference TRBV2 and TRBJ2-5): EPEVTQTPSHQVTQMGQEVILRCVPISNHLYFYWYRQILGQKVEFLVSFYNNEISEKSEIFDDQFSVERPDGSNFTLKIRSTKLEDSAMYFCASSGVRVRETQYFGPGTRLLVL.

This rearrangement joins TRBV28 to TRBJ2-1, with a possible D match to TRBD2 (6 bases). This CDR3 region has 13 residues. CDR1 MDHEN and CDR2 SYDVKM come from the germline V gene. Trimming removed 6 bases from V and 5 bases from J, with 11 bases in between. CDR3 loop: CASRRGTNNEQFF. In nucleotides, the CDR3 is TGTGCCAGCAGACGCGGGACGAACAATGAGCAGTTCTTC.

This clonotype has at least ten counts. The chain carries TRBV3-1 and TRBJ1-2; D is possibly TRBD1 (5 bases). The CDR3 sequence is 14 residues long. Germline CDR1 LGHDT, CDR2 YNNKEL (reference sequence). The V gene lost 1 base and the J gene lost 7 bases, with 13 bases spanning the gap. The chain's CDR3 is CASSQVDSRGGYTF. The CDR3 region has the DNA TGTGCCAGCAGCCAAGTTGACAGTAGAGGTGGCTACACCTTC. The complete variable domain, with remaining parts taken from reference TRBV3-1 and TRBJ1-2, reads DTAVSQTPKYLVTQMGNDKSIKCEQNLGHDTMYWYKQDSKKFLKIMFSYNNKELIINETVPNRFSPKSPDKAHLNLHINSLELGDSAVYFCASSQVDSRGGYTFGSGTRLTVV.

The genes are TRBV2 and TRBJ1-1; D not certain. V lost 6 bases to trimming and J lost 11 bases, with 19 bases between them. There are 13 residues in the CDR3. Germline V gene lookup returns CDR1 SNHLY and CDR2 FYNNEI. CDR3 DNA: TGTGCCAGCAGCGAAATCGACCCTCGAGGGGCTTTCTTT. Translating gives CASSEIDPRGAFF.

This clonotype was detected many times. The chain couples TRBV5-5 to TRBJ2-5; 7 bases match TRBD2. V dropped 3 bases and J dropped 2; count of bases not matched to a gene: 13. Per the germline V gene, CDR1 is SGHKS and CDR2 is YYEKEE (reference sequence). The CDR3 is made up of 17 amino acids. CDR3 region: CASSSRGAGNFQETQYF. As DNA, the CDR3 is TGTGCCAGCAGCTCCCGAGGAGCGGGAAACTTTCAAGAGACCCAGTACTTC.

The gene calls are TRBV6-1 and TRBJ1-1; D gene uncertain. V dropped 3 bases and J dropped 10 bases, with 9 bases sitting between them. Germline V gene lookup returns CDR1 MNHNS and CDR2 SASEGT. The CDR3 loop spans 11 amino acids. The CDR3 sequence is CASSERSVAFF. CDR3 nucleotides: TGTGCCAGCAGTGAGCGGTCGGTAGCTTTCTTT.

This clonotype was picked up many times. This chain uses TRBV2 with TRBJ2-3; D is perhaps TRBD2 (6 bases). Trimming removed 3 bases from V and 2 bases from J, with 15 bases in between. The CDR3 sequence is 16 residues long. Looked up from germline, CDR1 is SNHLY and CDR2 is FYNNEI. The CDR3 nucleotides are TGTGCCAGCAGTGAGGCGGGACGGGGTCACACAGATACGCAGTATTTT. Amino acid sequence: CASSEAGRGHTDTQYF.

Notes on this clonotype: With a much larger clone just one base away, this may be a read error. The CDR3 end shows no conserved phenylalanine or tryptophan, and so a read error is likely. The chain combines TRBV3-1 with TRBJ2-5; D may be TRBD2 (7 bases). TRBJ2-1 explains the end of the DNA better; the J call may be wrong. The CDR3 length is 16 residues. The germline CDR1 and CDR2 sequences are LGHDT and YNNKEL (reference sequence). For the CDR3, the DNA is TGTGCCAGCACCCCAACGGGGGGCGGTGGGAAAAATGAGCAGTTCTCC. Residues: CASTPTGGGGKNEQFS.

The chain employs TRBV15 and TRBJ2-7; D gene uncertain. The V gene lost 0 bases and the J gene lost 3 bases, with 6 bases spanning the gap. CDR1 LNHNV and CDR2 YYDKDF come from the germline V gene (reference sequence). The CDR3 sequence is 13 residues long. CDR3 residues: CATSRDDDYEQYF. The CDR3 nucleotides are TGTGCCACCAGCAGAGATGACGACTACGAGCAGTACTTC.

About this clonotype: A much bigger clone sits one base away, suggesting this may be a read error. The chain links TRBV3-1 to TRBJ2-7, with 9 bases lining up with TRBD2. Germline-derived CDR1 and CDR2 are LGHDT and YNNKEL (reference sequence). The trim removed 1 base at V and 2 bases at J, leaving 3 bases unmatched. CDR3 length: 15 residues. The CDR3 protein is CASSQGASGAYEQYF. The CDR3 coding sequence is TGTGCCAGCAGCCAAGGGGCTAGCGGGGCCTACGAGCAGTACTTC.

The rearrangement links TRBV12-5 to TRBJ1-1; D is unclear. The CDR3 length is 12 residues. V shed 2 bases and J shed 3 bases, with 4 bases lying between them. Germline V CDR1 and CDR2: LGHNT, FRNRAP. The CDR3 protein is CASGLPDTEAFF. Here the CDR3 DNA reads TGTGCTAGTGGTTTGCCGGACACTGAAGCTTTCTTT. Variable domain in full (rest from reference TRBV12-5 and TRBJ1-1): DARVTQTPRHKVTEMGQEVTMRCQPILGHNTVFWYRQTMMQGLELLAYFRNRAPLDDSGMPKDRFSAEMPDATLATLKIQPSEPRDSAVYFCASGLPDTEAFFGQGTRLTVV.

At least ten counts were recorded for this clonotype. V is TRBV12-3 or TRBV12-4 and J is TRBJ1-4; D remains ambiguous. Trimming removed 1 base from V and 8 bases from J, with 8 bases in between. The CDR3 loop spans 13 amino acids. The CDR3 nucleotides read TGTGCCAGCAGTTTAGGCTCCTGGGAAAAACTGTTTTTT. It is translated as CASSLGSWEKLFF.